This TCR beta chain was recorded in a study of post-analysis software for immune sequencing data. Study-level information: Secondary progressive, relapsing-remitting and progressive-relapsing multiple sclerosis were among the included disease courses.

This clonotype turned up a few times. Its antigen is still unknown. At one boundary the junction diverges from the germline segment, which might be a read error. Looked up from germline, CDR1 is SGHKS and CDR2 is YYEKEE (reference sequence). The CDR3 is made up of 14 amino acids. Unique-molecular-identifier-tagged TCR beta cDNA libraries were used. The T cell input of roughly 1 to 11 million gave a few hundred thousand cDNA molecules. MiXCR, applied by TCRdb to the PCR reads, yields one record per CDR3 protein. The repertoire holds hundreds of thousands of distinct CDR3 sequences, with about 32% as singletons. Study-wide findings and caveats: Strong same-batch co-clustering of samples appeared with F measure clustering. TRBV5-6, TRBV5-1 and TRBV20-1 belonged to a set of roughly five TRBV segments that were more frequent in patients than controls.

The sequencing sample was made of blood. The chain carries TRBV5-5 and TRBJ1-2; D possibly corresponds to TRBD1 (6 bases). The TCR originated in a girl between 5 and 17 years old with multiple sclerosis. CDR3 sequence (DNA): TGTGCCAGCAGCGCGGCAGGGGCGTACTATGACTACACCTTC. Protein product: CASSAAGAYYDYTF.